Listed below are T cell receptor beta chains from one sample, sequenced in a study of quantifying T cell responses using KT2 cells. A single record per CDR3 protein comes from TCRdb applying MiXCR to the UMI-ligation and nested PCR reads. The sample yields about 32,000 distinct CDR3 sequences, about 7.1% seen once. The sequencing input was PBMCs spiked with cells of the T cell clone KT2. The receptor set was obtained from a human donor. Each CDR3 is given with its conserved first and last residue. Each record gives: V gene, J gene, D gene, clone size, CDR3 DNA, CDR3 protein. The D gene is left open where the match is weak. Clone size is not always given. Where it is, it says once, few, many or a class for expanded clones.

V: TRBV7-2
J: TRBJ1-3
D: NA
size: many
DNA: TGTGCCAGCAGCTTCCGGGACGGAGGAAACACCATATATTTT
CDR3: CASSFRDGGNTIYF

V: TRBV27
J: TRBJ2-5
D: TRBD1
size: few
DNA: TGTGCCAGCAGTTTCAGGGGGCGAGGGACCCAGTACTTC
CDR3: CASSFRGRGTQYF

V: TRBV6-2/TRBV6-3
J: TRBJ1-1
D: NA
size: many
DNA: TGTGCCAGCAGTTACTCATACCGCTTGAGGAGAGCTTTCTTT
CDR3: CASSYSYRLRRAFF

V: TRBV29-1
J: TRBJ2-6
D: NA
size: NA
DNA: TGCAGCGTCGCCGGACAGCGCTCTGGGGCCAACGTCCTGACTTTC
CDR3: CSVAGQRSGANVLTF

V: TRBV27
J: TRBJ2-3
D: TRBD1
size: NA
DNA: TGTGCCAGCAGACCCACTACAGGGGCAGATACGCAGTATTTT
CDR3: CASRPTTGADTQYF

V: TRBV7-2
J: TRBJ1-1
D: NA
size: NA
DNA: TGTGCCAGCGCGGGCGGGGGCGCGGGGAACACTAAAGCTTTCTTT
CDR3: CASAGGGAGNTKAFF

V: TRBV2
J: TRBJ2-7
D: NA
size: many
DNA: TGTGCCAGCAGTGAAATGCTTAGGACCAACTACGAGCAGTACTTC
CDR3: CASSEMLRTNYEQYF

V: TRBV12-3/TRBV12-4
J: TRBJ1-3
D: NA
size: many
DNA: TGTGCCATTAGCCGGGGGGGATCTGGAAACACCATATATTTT
CDR3: CAISRGGSGNTIYF

V: TRBV4-1
J: TRBJ2-3
D: NA
size: few
DNA: TGCGCCAGCAGCCAAGTCTCTTTGAGCGGCCGCCCAGATACGCAGTATTTT
CDR3: CASSQVSLSGRPDTQYF

V: TRBV20-1
J: TRBJ1-5
D: NA
size: many
DNA: TGCAGTGCCCGGGGAGAGACCGGCAATCAGCCCCAGCATTTT
CDR3: CSARGETGNQPQHF

V: TRBV29-1
J: TRBJ2-1
D: NA
size: many
DNA: TGCAGCCTTCCGGTTGGAGGGCACAATGAGCAGTTCTTC
CDR3: CSLPVGGHNEQFF

V: TRBV6-6
J: TRBJ2-7
D: TRBD2
size: many
DNA: TGTGCCAGCAGAGAAAACGGGGGGAGGGTGCAGTACTTC
CDR3: CASRENGGRVQYF

V: TRBV6-5
J: TRBJ1-3
D: NA
size: NA
DNA: TGTGCCAGCAGTAACAGGGACTCTGGAAACACCATATATTTT
CDR3: CASSNRDSGNTIYF

V: TRBV20-1
J: TRBJ1-2
D: NA
size: many
DNA: TGCAGTGCTAGAGGTCCTAACTATGGCTACACCTTC
CDR3: CSARGPNYGYTF

V: TRBV30
J: TRBJ1-5
D: NA
size: NA
DNA: TGTGCCTGGAGTGCTGGGATGGGTATCACTCAGCCCCAGCATTTT
CDR3: CAWSAGMGITQPQHF

V: TRBV12-5
J: TRBJ2-5
D: NA
size: many
DNA: TGTGCTAGTGGTTTGGAGGGACCCCGGACCCAGTACTTC
CDR3: CASGLEGPRTQYF

V: TRBV13
J: TRBJ2-2
D: NA
size: NA
DNA: TGTGCCAGCAGCTTAGGACAGTTCACCGGGGAGCTGTTTTTT
CDR3: CASSLGQFTGELFF

V: TRBV6-4
J: TRBJ2-1
D: TRBD2
size: few
DNA: TGTGCCAGCAGTGACGCTAGCGGATCCTACAATGAGCAGTTCTTC
CDR3: CASSDASGSYNEQFF

V: TRBV9
J: TRBJ1-1
D: NA
size: few
DNA: TGTGCCAGCAGCGTAGTGGCAGACCCCATGAACACTGAAGCTTTCTTT
CDR3: CASSVVADPMNTEAFF

V: TRBV14
J: TRBJ2-7
D: NA
size: few
DNA: TGTGCCAGCAGCCGGGGGACCTCCACTCCCTACGAGCAGTACTTC
CDR3: CASSRGTSTPYEQYF

V: TRBV9
J: TRBJ2-5
D: NA
size: NA
DNA: TGTGCCAGCAGCCCATCAGTGGTTCAAGAGACCCAGTACTTC
CDR3: CASSPSVVQETQYF

V: TRBV14
J: TRBJ2-7
D: NA
size: many
DNA: TGTGCCAGCAGCCAATTCTACGGAGTCTACGAGCAGTACTTC
CDR3: CASSQFYGVYEQYF

V: TRBV29-1
J: TRBJ2-3
D: NA
size: few
DNA: TGCAGCGTTGACACAGGGGAGGATGCCGCAGATACGCAGTATTTT
CDR3: CSVDTGEDAADTQYF

V: TRBV10-1
J: TRBJ2-1
D: NA
size: many
DNA: TGCGCCAGCAGTGAGTCGGAGGCCGATGCGGGCCTGCACAATGAGCAGTTCTTC
CDR3: CASSESEADAGLHNEQFF

V: TRBV9
J: TRBJ2-1
D: NA
size: many
DNA: TGTGCCAGCGGCGGGGCAGAGGACAAGCAGTTCTTC
CDR3: CASGGAEDKQFF

V: TRBV7-2
J: TRBJ1-4
D: NA
size: many
DNA: TGTGCCAGCAGCGTAGAGAGGGCCAGTAATGAAAAACTGTTTTTT
CDR3: CASSVERASNEKLFF

V: TRBV12-3/TRBV12-4
J: TRBJ2-5
D: TRBD1
size: many
DNA: TGTGCCAGCAGCCAAACAGGGGGCGGTGAGACCCAGTACTTC
CDR3: CASSQTGGGETQYF

V: TRBV5-1
J: TRBJ2-3
D: NA
size: few
DNA: TGCGCCAGCAACTTTGATGGGGTCGGGGATGATACGCAGTATTTT
CDR3: CASNFDGVGDDTQYF

V: TRBV3-1
J: TRBJ2-1
D: NA
size: NA
DNA: TGTGCCAGCAGCCAAGTCTCGTACAATGAGCAGTTCTTC
CDR3: CASSQVSYNEQFF

V: TRBV7-8
J: TRBJ2-1
D: TRBD2
size: NA
DNA: TGTGCCAGCAGTTCGATAAAGCGGGAGGGCGAGCAGTTCTTC
CDR3: CASSSIKREGEQFF

V: TRBV27
J: TRBJ2-1
D: TRBD1
size: many
DNA: TGTGCCAGTAAACAGGGGGTAAACTACAATGAGCAGTTCTTC
CDR3: CASKQGVNYNEQFF

V: TRBV6-4
J: TRBJ2-3
D: TRBD2
size: NA
DNA: TGTGCCAGCAGTACCTCGGGCGGGGGGGCCGGCACAGATACGCAGTATTTT
CDR3: CASSTSGGGAGTDTQYF

V: TRBV20-1
J: TRBJ2-7
D: NA
size: many
DNA: TGCAGTGCTCGGGACTCAAACAGGGGCGAGCAGTACTTC
CDR3: CSARDSNRGEQYF

V: TRBV10-1
J: TRBJ2-3
D: NA
size: many
DNA: TGCGCCAGCAACAGGGACCACACAGATACGCAGTATTTT
CDR3: CASNRDHTDTQYF

V: TRBV12-3/TRBV12-4
J: TRBJ2-6
D: NA
size: few
DNA: TGTGCCAGCAGTAACCGGGCCCCAAACTCTGGGGCCAACGTCCTGACTTTC
CDR3: CASSNRAPNSGANVLTF

V: TRBV5-1
J: TRBJ2-1
D: TRBD1
size: few
DNA: TGCGCCAGCAGCTCGGGACAGGGCTCCTACAATGAGCAGTTCTTC
CDR3: CASSSGQGSYNEQFF

V: TRBV2
J: TRBJ2-3
D: TRBD2
size: few
DNA: TGTGCCAGCAGTGAAGCTGTGCCTACCGATGGACTAGCGGGGGGCTCAGATACGCAGTATTTT
CDR3: CASSEAVPTDGLAGGSDTQYF

V: TRBV5-4
J: TRBJ2-5
D: NA
size: many
DNA: TGTGCCAGCAGCTTGACTCCAGGGAGAGAGACCCAGTACTTC
CDR3: CASSLTPGRETQYF

V: TRBV4-2
J: TRBJ2-7
D: NA
size: few
DNA: TGTGCCAGCAGCCATACCCTTACCTACGAGCAGTACTTC
CDR3: CASSHTLTYEQYF

V: TRBV4-3
J: TRBJ1-2
D: NA
size: few
DNA: TGCGCCAGCAGCCAAGGGGTAACAGCCCAGTCCTTCGGCTACACCTTC
CDR3: CASSQGVTAQSFGYTF

V: TRBV6-5
J: TRBJ1-2
D: NA
size: NA
DNA: TGTGCCAGCAAGGACGGGGGCTATGGCTACACCTTC
CDR3: CASKDGGYGYTF

V: TRBV20-1
J: TRBJ2-5
D: TRBD2
size: many
DNA: TGCAGTGCTAGCCATGGGACTAGCGGCCGACAAGAGACCCAGTACTTC
CDR3: CSASHGTSGRQETQYF

V: TRBV20-1
J: TRBJ2-3
D: TRBD2
size: many
DNA: TGCAGTGCTAGAGCTAGCGGGAGACGGGATACGCAGTATTTT
CDR3: CSARASGRRDTQYF

V: TRBV30
J: TRBJ1-5
D: NA
size: NA
DNA: TGTGCCTGGGGACGGGCGGTAGGTCAGCCCCAGCATTTT
CDR3: CAWGRAVGQPQHF

V: TRBV12-3/TRBV12-4
J: TRBJ1-6
D: NA
size: many
DNA: TGTGCCAGCAGTTTGGGGTCGCGACCCCTCCACTTT
CDR3: CASSLGSRPLHF

V: TRBV7-2
J: TRBJ1-1
D: NA
size: many
DNA: TGTGCCAGCAGCTTAACGGGGGTATTGCGAGCTTTCTTT
CDR3: CASSLTGVLRAFF

V: TRBV11-2
J: TRBJ1-6
D: NA
size: many
DNA: TGTGCCAGCAGCTCAGGCAACTCCTATAATTCACCCCTCCACTTT
CDR3: CASSSGNSYNSPLHF

V: TRBV19
J: TRBJ1-1
D: TRBD1
size: NA
DNA: TGTGCCAGTAGTATTACGACAGGGTGGGATGCTTTCTTT
CDR3: CASSITTGWDAFF

V: TRBV7-6
J: TRBJ2-3
D: NA
size: many
DNA: TGTGCCAGCAGCTTAGGCCGCGGAGATACGCAGTATTTT
CDR3: CASSLGRGDTQYF

V: TRBV20-1
J: TRBJ2-1
D: NA
size: NA
DNA: TGCAGTGCTAGGGTCGCACTAGGTCATGAGCAGTTCTTC
CDR3: CSARVALGHEQFF

V: TRBV7-7
J: TRBJ2-5
D: TRBD2
size: NA
DNA: TGTGCCAGCAGCTTAGAGCGGGGGCCCCAGTACTTC
CDR3: CASSLERGPQYF